Shown below are 19 T cell receptor beta chains from a single sample sequenced in a study of blood T cell repertoires in COVID-19. Measured with immunoSEQ multiplex PCR; TCRdb has only the in-frame clones, and not every one. This table holds 180,000 or so clones, about 70% found once. Sequencing was done on a sample of peripheral blood. The receptors originated from a woman between 50 and 59 years old with active or convalescent COVID-19.

The chain is built from TRBV6-5 and TRBJ2-5; TRBD1 aligns across 9 bases. CDR1 is MNHEY, CDR2 SVGAGI, per germline. V shed 10 bases and J 1 base; nucleotides not matched to a gene: 7. The CDR3 has 14 residues. The CDR3 here is CATRGQGGQETQYF. CDR3 in DNA: TGTGCCACGCGGGGACAGGGAGGCCAAGAGACCCAGTACTTC.

The chain joins TRBV5-1 to TRBJ1-1; D gene uncertain. The CDR3 has 13 residues. V lost 0 bases and J 8 bases, leaving 11 bases between the germline ends. The germline V gene encodes CDR1 SGHRS and CDR2 YFSETQ. In DNA form, the CDR3 reads TGCGCCAGCAGCTTGGGCGGGTTCTCCGAAGCTTTCTTT. As protein: CASSLGGFSEAFF. The complete variable domain, with remaining parts taken from reference TRBV5-1 and TRBJ1-1, reads KAGVTQTPRYLIKTRGQQVTLSCSPISGHRSVSWYQQTPGQGLQFLFEYFSETQRNKGNFPGRFSGRQFSNSRSEMNVSTLELGDSALYLCASSLGGFSEAFFGQGTRLTVV.

This sequence joins TRBV7-2 and TRBJ2-3; a possible D gene is TRBD2 (7 bases). V lost 3 bases, J lost 1 base, and 11 bases lay in between. The CDR3 loop spans 15 amino acids. CDR1 is SGHTA and CDR2 is FQGNSA in the germline V gene. The CDR3 DNA is TGTGCCAGCAGCTTTAAGGGGGGGGGCACAGATACGCAGTATTTT. Protein: CASSFKGGGTDTQYF.

The chain uses TRBV6-6 and TRBJ2-6, with 8 bases matching TRBD1. With 5 bases clipped from V and 1 base from J, the junction kept 7 bases outside the gene matches. CDR3 length equals 17 residues. CDR1 MNHNY and CDR2 SVGAGI come from the germline V gene (reference sequence). Here the CDR3 reads CASSHTGGRSGANVLTF. CDR3 coding DNA: TGTGCCAGCAGTCATACAGGGGGGCGGTCTGGGGCCAACGTCCTGACTTTC.

The genes are TRBV24-1 and TRBJ2-4; D is possibly TRBD1 (6 bases). V gave up 4 bases and J gave up 0 bases, with 9 bases separating them. The CDR3 has 15 amino acids. In germline, CDR1 is KGHDR, CDR2 SFDVKD. Written as DNA, the CDR3 is TGTGCCACCAGTGACCCGGGACAAGCCAAAAACATTCAGTACTTC. This encodes CATSDPGQAKNIQYF.

This clone has more than one count but fewer than ten. V gene TRBV6-5 combines with J gene TRBJ1-2; 8 bases fit TRBD1. The CDR3 runs to 14 residues. Looked up from germline, CDR1 is MNHEY and CDR2 is SVGAGI. The J segment lost 4 bases and the V segment lost 6 bases, leaving 7 bases of the junction unmatched. The CDR3 reads CASRSDRGPYGYTF. The CDR3 DNA reads as TGTGCCAGCAGGTCCGACAGGGGCCCCTATGGCTACACCTTC.

The chain combines TRBV10-3 with TRBJ2-3; TRBD2 agrees at 9 bases. The CDR3 length is 15 residues. CDR1 is ENHRY and CDR2 is SYGVKD in the germline V gene. Trimming at V came to 6 bases and at J to 4 bases, leaving 8 bases not matched to a gene. The CDR3 loop reads CAISQGGRAPDTQYF. In DNA, the CDR3 is TGTGCCATCAGCCAAGGCGGGAGGGCCCCAGATACGCAGTATTTT.

This clone was observed once. The J gene is TRBJ1-4, the V gene TRBV14, with 7 bases matching TRBD1. The CDR3 is 15 residues long. Losses at the gene ends were 1 base for V and 1 base for J; bases not matched to a gene: 0. Germline V lookup: CDR1 SGHDN, CDR2 FVKESK. CDR3 loop: CASSQAGGTNEKLFF. The CDR3 bases are TGTGCCAGCAGCCAAGCAGGGGGAACTAATGAAAAACTGTTTTTT.

The rearrangement joins TRBV7-9 to TRBJ2-7; 8 nucleotides agree with TRBD1. The V gene end was trimmed by 5 bases and the J gene end by 5 bases; junction bases not matched to a gene: 8. The V gene's germline CDR1 is SEHNR and CDR2 FQNEAQ (reference sequence). CDR3 size: 14 residues. In DNA, the CDR3 is TGTGCCAGCAGCCACGCGGACAGGGCAAACGAGCAGTACTTC. Translation gives CASSHADRANEQYF.

J is TRBJ2-3 and V is TRBV28, with 13 bases identical to TRBD2. V shed 6 bases and J 6 bases; nucleotides not matched to a gene: 6. The CDR3 totals 15 residues. Germline V gene data show CDR1 as MDHEN and CDR2 as SYDVKM. CDR3 in DNA: TGTGCCAGCAGCCGACTAGCGGGAGGTTCGGATACGCAGTATTTT. Its protein product is CASSRLAGGSDTQYF. The entire variable domain, with the rest obtained from reference TRBV28 and TRBJ2-3, is as follows: DVKVTQSSRYLVKRTGEKVFLECVQDMDHENMFWYRQDPGLGLRLIYFSYDVKMKEKGDIPEGYSVSREKKERFSLILESASTNQTSMYLCASSRLAGGSDTQYFGPGTRLTVL.

The chain carries TRBV4-2 and TRBJ2-3; D remains unclear. The germline V gene encodes CDR1 LGHNA and CDR2 YNFKEQ. V lost 1 base and J lost 2, with 16 bases in between. The CDR3 is 17 amino acids. CDR3 sequence reads: CASSQVRSAEYTDTQYF. The CDR3 nucleotides are TGTGCCAGCAGCCAAGTGCGCTCCGCGGAGTACACAGATACGCAGTATTTT.

The chain couples TRBV7-2 to TRBJ1-6, with 10 bases matching TRBD1. Germline CDR1 reads SGHTA; CDR2 reads FQGNSA. V was pared by 5 bases and J by 4 bases, with 2 bases of the junction left unmatched. The length of the CDR3 is 15 residues. CDR3 DNA: TGTGCCAGCAGCAAGGACAGGGGGTATAATTCACCCCTCCACTTT. Encoded protein: CASSKDRGYNSPLHF.

This chain connects TRBV2 to TRBJ1-1; D possibly corresponds to TRBD1 (6 bases). V lost 7 bases, J lost 4 bases, and 19 bases lay in between. CDR3 size: 15 residues. Per germline, CDR1 SNHLY and CDR2 FYNNEI. The CDR3 nucleotides are TGTGCCAGCACCGCCCTGAAGGGGGTACTCACTGAAGCTTTCTTT. Protein product: CASTALKGVLTEAFF.

This clone was counted between two and nine times. This chain connects TRBV7-2 to TRBJ2-1, with unresolved D. Germline values: CDR1 SGHTA, CDR2 FQGNSA. The CDR3 totals 14 residues. With 7 bases removed from V and 4 bases from J, the gap between germline ends came to 14 bases. The CDR3 here is CASKRDLIYNEQFF. CDR3 DNA sequence: TGTGCCAGCAAGAGAGACTTGATTTACAATGAGCAGTTCTTC.

The chain has TRBV3-1 (or the pseudogene TRBV3-2) and TRBJ1-2; 7 nucleotides match TRBD1. The trim removed 2 bases at V and 2 bases at J, leaving 8 bases unmatched. The CDR3 is 16 amino acids. The germline V gene encodes CDR1 LGHDT and CDR2 YNNKEL (reference sequence). CDR3 in amino acids: CASSQNVGQRNYGYTF. The CDR3 nucleotides read TGTGCCAGCAGCCAAAATGTGGGACAGAGGAACTATGGCTACACCTTC.

The V gene is TRBV6-2 or TRBV6-3, the J gene TRBJ2-1; 9 positions match TRBD2. V shed 0 bases, J shed 9 bases, and the junction held 12 bases outside the gene matches. Germline CDR1 MNHEY, CDR2 SVGEGT. CDR3 length equals 17 residues. The CDR3 nucleotides are TGTGCCAGCAGTTACTCGGGCGGTAGCGGGAGTAAAGGTGAGCAGTTCTTC. It is translated as CASSYSGGSGSKGEQFF.

The gene calls are TRBV27 and TRBJ1-1; 8 bases match TRBD1. Germline-derived CDR1 and CDR2 are MNHEY and SMNVEV (reference sequence). The CDR3 length is 18 residues. J was trimmed by 1 base and V by 5 bases; bases with no gene match: 15. The CDR3 reads CASSIGTGSWGKNTEAFF. As DNA, the CDR3 is TGTGCCAGCAGTATCGGGACAGGCAGTTGGGGGAAGAACACTGAAGCTTTCTTT.

The chain uses TRBV7-2 and TRBJ1-2; the match to TRBD1 covers 8 bases. The germline gives CDR1 SGHTA, CDR2 FQGNSA. The CDR3 extends over 14 amino acids. V was clipped by 5 bases and J by 3 bases; unmatched bases: 5. In DNA form, the CDR3 reads TGTGCCAGCAGCCTACAGGGGGAGGACTATGGCTACACCTTC. As protein: CASSLQGEDYGYTF.

The chain employs TRBV12-1 and TRBJ1-3; TRBD1, the table's D call, was not compared with the DNA. TRBV12-1 is shown as a pseudogene. This CDR3 contains 16 residues. The CDR3: CASSFRGQWTGNTIYF. The CDR3 DNA follows: TGTGCCAGCAGCTTCCGGGGACAGTGGACTGGAAACACCATATATTTT.